This T cell receptor beta chain is drawn from a study of cytomegalovirus exposure and HLA in healthy donors. In the case of this clone: The target antigen is unknown.

The CDR3 has 15 residues. J gave up 1 base and V 0 bases, and 3 bases lay outside the gene matches. Germline V gene sequence: CDR1 SGDLS, CDR2 YYNGEE. General observations from the study: Reportedly, diagnosis of cytomegalovirus status by the classifier showed high specificity and sensitivity. Among TCR beta chains of equal frequency, HLA-associated ones were more clonally expanded in a later analysis. Immune exposure information comprised only CMV serostatus. It was taken for granted in presence/absence analyses that sequencing depth across donors was roughly uniform.

Primers included in the PCR were 60 Vbeta and 13 Jbeta primers. Sequencing used immunoSEQ multiplex PCR; TCRdb keeps in-frame clones, though not all of them. The table has 120,000 to 150,000 clones, around 80% seen once. Sequencing used PBMCs. The receptor was derived from a man in his forties in good health and CMV-seropositive. The V gene is TRBV9, the J gene TRBJ2-5; 7 bases are shared with TRBD2. DNA of the CDR3: TGTGCCAGCAGCGTAGGGGGACTAACCCAAGAGACCCAGTACTTC. Translation: CASSVGGLTQETQYF.